This paragraph reports one TCR beta chain. Antigen: not known. Trimming cost V 0 bases and J 12 bases, with 15 bases left between them. There are 14 residues in the CDR3. Germline CDR1 is LGHNA and CDR2 is YSLEER. TCRdb reprocessed the RT-PCR reads via MiXCR and lists one record per CDR3 protein. Among about 580,000 distinct CDR3 sequences, approximately 15% were seen once, and the ten largest hold around 10%. This entry is derived from a study of response to subunit inactivated influenza vaccine. Points from the study as a whole: Seasonal influenza vaccination, on each occasion, was suggested by the authors to recruit few new T cells.

This specimen consisted of PBMCs from blood, obtained about 11 days after vaccination. The clonotype was recovered from a man aged 45-60 years who received an inactivated influenza vaccine. The chain is built from TRBV4-3 and TRBJ2-1; D not resolved. The CDR3 bases are TGCGCCAGCAGCCAAGATATAAATAGAAGCCCGCAGTTCTTC. This gives the protein CASSQDINRSPQFF.